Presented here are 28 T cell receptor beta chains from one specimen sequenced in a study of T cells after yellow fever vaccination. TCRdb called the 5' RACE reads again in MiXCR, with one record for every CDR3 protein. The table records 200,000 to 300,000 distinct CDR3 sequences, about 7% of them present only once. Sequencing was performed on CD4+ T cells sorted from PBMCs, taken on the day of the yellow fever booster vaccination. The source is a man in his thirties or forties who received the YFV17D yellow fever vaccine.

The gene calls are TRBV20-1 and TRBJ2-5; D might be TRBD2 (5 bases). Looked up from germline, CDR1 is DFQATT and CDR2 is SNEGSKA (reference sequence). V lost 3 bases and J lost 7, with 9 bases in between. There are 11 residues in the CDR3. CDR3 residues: CSARGVGTQYF. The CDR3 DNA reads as TGCAGTGCTAGGGGAGTCGGGACCCAGTACTTC.

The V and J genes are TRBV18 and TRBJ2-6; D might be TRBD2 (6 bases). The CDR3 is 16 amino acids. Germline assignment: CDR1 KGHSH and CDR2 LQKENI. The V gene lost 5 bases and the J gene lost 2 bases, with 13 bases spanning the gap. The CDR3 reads CASSAFTGAGANVLTF. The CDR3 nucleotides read TGTGCCAGCTCAGCATTTACGGGAGCTGGGGCCAACGTCCTGACTTTC.

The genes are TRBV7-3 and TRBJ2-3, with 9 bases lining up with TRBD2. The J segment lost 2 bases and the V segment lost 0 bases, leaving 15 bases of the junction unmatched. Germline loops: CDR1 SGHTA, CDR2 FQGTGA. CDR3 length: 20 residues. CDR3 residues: CASSLTRRLGGTSPTDTQYF. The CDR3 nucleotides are TGTGCCAGCAGCTTAACCCGTCGCCTGGGGGGGACTAGCCCCACAGATACGCAGTATTTT. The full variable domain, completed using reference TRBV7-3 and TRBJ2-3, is GAGVSQTPSNKVTEKGKYVELRCDPISGHTALYWYRQSLGQGPEFLIYFQGTGAADDSGLPNDRFFAVRPEGSVSTLKIQRTERGDSAVYLCASSLTRRLGGTSPTDTQYFGPGTRLTVL.

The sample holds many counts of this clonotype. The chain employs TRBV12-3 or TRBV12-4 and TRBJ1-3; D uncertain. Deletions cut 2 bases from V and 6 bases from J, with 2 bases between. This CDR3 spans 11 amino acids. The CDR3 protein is CASSLLNTIYF. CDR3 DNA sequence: TGTGCCAGCAGTTTACTAAACACCATATATTTT.

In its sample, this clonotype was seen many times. The chain's CDR3 is CASSQESLAGGPGDIQYF. CDR3 DNA sequence: TGTGCCAGCAGCCAAGAAAGTTTGGCGGGAGGGCCGGGGGACATTCAGTACTTC. The chain combines TRBV3-1 with TRBJ2-4, with TRBD2 identical over 9 bases. V was pared by 0 bases and J by 8 bases, with 14 bases of the junction left unmatched. The CDR3 sequence is 18 residues long. In germline, CDR1 is LGHDT, CDR2 YNNKEL (reference sequence).

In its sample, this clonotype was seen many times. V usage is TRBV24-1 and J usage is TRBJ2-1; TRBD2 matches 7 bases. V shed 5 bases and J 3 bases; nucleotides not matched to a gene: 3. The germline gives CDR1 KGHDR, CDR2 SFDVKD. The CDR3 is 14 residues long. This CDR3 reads CATSGAGLYNEQFF. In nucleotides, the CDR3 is TGTGCCACCAGTGGAGCGGGACTCTACAATGAGCAGTTCTTC.

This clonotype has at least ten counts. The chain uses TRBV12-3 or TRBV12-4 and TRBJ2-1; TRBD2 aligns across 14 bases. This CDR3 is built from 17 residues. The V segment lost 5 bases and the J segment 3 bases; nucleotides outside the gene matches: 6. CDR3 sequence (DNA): TGTGCCAGCAGTCCGGGACTAGCGGGAGACAACTACAATGAGCAGTTCTTC. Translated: CASSPGLAGDNYNEQFF.

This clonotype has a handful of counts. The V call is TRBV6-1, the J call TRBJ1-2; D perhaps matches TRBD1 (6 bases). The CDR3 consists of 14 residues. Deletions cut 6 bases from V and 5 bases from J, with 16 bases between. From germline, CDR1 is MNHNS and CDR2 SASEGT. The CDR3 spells CASRGQGVSYGYTF. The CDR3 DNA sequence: TGTGCCAGCAGGGGACAAGGAGTGAGTTATGGCTACACCTTC.

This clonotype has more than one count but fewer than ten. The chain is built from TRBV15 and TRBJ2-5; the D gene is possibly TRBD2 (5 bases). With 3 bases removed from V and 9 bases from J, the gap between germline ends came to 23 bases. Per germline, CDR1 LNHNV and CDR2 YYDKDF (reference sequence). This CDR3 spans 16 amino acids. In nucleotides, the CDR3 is TGTGCCACCAGCAGCATTGGTGACCCGGGTGAGAGGGCCCAGTACTTC. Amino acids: CATSSIGDPGERAQYF.

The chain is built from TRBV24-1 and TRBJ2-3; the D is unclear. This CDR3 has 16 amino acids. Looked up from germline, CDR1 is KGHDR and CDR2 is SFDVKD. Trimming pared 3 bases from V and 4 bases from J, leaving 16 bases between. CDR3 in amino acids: CATSDPIPKTPDTQYF. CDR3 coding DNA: TGTGCCACCAGTGATCCAATTCCGAAGACACCAGATACGCAGTATTTT.

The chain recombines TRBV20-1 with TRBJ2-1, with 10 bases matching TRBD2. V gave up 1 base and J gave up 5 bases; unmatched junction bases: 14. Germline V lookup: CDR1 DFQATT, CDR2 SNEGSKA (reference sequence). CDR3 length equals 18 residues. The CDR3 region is CSARVPAVRTSGNNEQFF. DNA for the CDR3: TGCAGTGCTAGAGTTCCGGCAGTCAGGACTAGCGGAAACAATGAGCAGTTCTTC.

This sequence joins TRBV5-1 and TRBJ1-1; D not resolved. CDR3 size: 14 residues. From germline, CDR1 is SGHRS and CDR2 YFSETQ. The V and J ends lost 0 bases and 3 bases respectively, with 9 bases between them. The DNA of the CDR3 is TGCGCCAGCAGCTTGGATGTGGTGGACACTGAAGCTTTCTTT. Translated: CASSLDVVDTEAFF.

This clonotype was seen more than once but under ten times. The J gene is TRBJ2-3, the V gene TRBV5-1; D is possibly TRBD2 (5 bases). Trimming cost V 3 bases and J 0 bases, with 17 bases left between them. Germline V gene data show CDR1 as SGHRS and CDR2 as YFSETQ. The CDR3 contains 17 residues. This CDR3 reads CASSSDLTRGSTDTQYF. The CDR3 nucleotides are TGCGCCAGCAGCTCCGACCTAACCCGGGGTAGCACAGATACGCAGTATTTT.

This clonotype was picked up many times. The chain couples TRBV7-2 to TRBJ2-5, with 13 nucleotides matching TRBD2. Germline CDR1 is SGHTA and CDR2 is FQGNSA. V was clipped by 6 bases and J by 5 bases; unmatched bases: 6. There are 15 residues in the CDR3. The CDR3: CASSWTSGSGETQYF. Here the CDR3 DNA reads TGTGCCAGCAGTTGGACTAGCGGGAGTGGCGAGACCCAGTACTTC.

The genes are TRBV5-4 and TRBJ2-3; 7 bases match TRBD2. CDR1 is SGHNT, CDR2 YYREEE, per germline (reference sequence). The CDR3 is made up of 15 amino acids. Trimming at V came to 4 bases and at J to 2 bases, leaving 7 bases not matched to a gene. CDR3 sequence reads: CASSRAGRDTDTQYF. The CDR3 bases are TGTGCCAGCAGCCGAGCGGGAAGAGACACAGATACGCAGTATTTT. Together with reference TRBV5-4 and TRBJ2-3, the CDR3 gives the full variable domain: ETGVTQSPTHLIKTRGQQVTLRCSSQSGHNTVSWYQQALGQGPQFIFQYYREEENGRGNFPPRFSGLQFPNYSSELNVNALELDDSALYLCASSRAGRDTDTQYFGPGTRLTVL.

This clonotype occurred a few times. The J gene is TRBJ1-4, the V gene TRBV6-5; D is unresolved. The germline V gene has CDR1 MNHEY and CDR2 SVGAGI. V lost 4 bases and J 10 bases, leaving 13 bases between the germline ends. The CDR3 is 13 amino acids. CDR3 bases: TGTGCCAGCAGTTCAACCCCATTGAGAAAACTGTTTTTT. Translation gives CASSSTPLRKLFF.

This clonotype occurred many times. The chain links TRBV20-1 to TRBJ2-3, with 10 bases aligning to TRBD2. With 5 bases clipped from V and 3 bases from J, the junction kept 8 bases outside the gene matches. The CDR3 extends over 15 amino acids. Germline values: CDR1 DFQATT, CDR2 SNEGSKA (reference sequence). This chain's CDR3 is CSALRTSGPTDTQYF. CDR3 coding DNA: TGCAGTGCTCTGCGGACTAGCGGACCAACAGATACGCAGTATTTT.

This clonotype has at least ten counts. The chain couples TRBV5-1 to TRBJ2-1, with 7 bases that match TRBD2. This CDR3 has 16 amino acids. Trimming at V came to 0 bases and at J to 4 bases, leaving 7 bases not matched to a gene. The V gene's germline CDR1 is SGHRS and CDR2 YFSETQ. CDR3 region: CASSLAWGGHYNEQFF. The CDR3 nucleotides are TGCGCCAGCAGCTTGGCTTGGGGGGGTCATTACAATGAGCAGTTCTTC.

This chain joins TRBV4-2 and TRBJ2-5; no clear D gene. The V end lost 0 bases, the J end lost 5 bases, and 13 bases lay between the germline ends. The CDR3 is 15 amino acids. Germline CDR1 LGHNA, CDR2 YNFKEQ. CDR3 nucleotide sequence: TGTGCCAGCAGCCAAGACTCTACTATATTGGAGACCCAGTACTTC. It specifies CASSQDSTILETQYF.

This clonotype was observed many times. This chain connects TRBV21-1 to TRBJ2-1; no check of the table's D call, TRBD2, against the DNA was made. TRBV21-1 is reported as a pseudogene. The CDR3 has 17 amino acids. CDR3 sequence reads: CASSKSGLAVSYNEQFF. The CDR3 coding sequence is TGTGCCAGCAGCAAATCGGGACTAGCGGTTTCCTACAATGAGCAGTTCTTC.

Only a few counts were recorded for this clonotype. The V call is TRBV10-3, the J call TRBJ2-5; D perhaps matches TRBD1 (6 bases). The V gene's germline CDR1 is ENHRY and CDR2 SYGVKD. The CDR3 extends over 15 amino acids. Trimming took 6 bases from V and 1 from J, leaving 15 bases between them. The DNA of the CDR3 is TGTGCCATCAGCGCTCAGGGGTTTGGCCAAGAGACCCAGTACTTC. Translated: CAISAQGFGQETQYF.

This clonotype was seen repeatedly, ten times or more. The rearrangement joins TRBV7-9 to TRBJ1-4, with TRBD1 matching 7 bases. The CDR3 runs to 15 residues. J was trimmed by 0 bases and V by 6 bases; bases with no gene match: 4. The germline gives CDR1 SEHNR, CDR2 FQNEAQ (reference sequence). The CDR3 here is CASRRTGTTNEKLFF. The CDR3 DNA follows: TGTGCCAGCAGACGGACAGGTACAACTAATGAAAAACTGTTTTTT.

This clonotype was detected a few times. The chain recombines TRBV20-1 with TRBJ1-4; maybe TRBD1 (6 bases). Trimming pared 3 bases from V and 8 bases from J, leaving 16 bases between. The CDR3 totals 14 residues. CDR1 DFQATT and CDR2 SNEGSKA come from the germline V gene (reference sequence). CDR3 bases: TGCAGTGCTAGCCTTACAGGGATTGGAGAAAAACTGTTTTTT. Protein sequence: CSASLTGIGEKLFF.

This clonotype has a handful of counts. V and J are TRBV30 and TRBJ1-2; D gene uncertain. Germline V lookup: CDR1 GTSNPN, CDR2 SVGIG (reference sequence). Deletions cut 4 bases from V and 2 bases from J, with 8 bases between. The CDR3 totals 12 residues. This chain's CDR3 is CAWTRGNYGYTF. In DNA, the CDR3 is TGTGCCTGGACCAGAGGGAACTATGGCTACACCTTC.

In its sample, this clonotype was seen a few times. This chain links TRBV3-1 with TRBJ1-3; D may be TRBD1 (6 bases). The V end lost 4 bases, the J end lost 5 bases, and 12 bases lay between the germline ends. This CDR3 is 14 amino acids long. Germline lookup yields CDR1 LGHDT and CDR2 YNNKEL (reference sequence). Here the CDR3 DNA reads TGTGCCAGCAGCCTTCGGGGGGCGAGAAACACCATATATTTT. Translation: CASSLRGARNTIYF.

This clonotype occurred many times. The CDR3 DNA reads as TGTGCCAGCACCTTTGGGGGTGGCTACACCTTC. Translating it yields CASTFGGGYTF. The V and J genes are TRBV7-2 and TRBJ1-2; possible D gene TRBD1, 5 bases. Trimming removed 7 bases at V and 7 bases at J, with 10 bases between. This CDR3 is built from 11 residues. The germline V gene encodes CDR1 SGHTA and CDR2 FQGNSA.

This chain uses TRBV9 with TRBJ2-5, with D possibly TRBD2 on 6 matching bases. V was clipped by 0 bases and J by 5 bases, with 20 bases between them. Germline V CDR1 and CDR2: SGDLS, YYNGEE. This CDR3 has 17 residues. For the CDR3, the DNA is TGTGCCAGCAGCGTAGACCCCGGGTGGCGGGGACTCGAGACCCAGTACTTC. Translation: CASSVDPGWRGLETQYF. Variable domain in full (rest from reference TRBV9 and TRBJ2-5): DSGVTQTPKHLITATGQRVTLRCSPRSGDLSVYWYQQSLDQGLQFLIQYYNGEERAKGNILERFSAQQFPDLHSELNLSSLELGDSALYFCASSVDPGWRGLETQYFGPGTRLLVL.

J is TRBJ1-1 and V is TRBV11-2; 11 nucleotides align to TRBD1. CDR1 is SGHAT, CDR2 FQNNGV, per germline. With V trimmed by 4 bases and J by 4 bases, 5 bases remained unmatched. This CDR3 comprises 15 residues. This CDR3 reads CASSSGQGDGTEAFF. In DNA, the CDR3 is TGTGCCAGCAGCTCGGGACAGGGGGACGGCACTGAAGCTTTCTTT.